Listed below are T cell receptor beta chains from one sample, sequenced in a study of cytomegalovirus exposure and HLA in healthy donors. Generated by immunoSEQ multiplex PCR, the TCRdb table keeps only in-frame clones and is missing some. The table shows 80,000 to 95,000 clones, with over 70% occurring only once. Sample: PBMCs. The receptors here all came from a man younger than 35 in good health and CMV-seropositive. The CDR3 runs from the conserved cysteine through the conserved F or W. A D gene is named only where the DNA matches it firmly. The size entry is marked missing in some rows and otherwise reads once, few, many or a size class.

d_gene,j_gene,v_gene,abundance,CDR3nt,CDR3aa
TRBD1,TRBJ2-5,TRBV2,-,TGTGCCACTTCTGGACAGGGACAAGGTGTGGAAGAGACCCAGTACTTC,CATSGQGQGVEETQYF
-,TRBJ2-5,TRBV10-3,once,TGTGCCACCCCCGACGGGTGGGAGACCCAGTACTTC,CATPDGWETQYF
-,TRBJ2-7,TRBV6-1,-,TGTGCCAGCAGTGAAATAGCTCCCTACGAGCAGTACTTC,CASSEIAPYEQYF
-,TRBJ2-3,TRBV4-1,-,TGCGCCAGCAGCCACGTCCGAATAAGCGGGCTGGTATCTTCCGTGAACACAGATACGCAGTATTTT,CASSHVRISGLVSSVNTDTQYF
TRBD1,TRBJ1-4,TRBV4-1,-,TGCGCCAGCAGCCAAATCGGGACAGTTGCGGAAAAACTGTTTTTT,CASSQIGTVAEKLFF
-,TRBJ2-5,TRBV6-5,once,TGTGCCAGCAGTTACGACAGCCAAGAGACCCAGTACTTC,CASSYDSQETQYF
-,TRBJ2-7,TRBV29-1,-,TGCAGCGTAGCGACTACTTACGAGCAGTACTTC,CSVATTYEQYF
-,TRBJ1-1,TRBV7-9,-,TGTGCCAGCAGGGGCTGGATGAACACTGAAGCTTTCTTT,CASRGWMNTEAFF
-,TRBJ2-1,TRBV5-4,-,TGTGCCAGCAGCACCCCTGGGCATAGAAGTAATGAGCAGTTCTTC,CASSTPGHRSNEQFF
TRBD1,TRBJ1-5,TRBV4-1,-,TGCGCCAGCAGCCCCTACTGGACAGGGTTCGGTCAGCCCCAGCATTTT,CASSPYWTGFGQPQHF
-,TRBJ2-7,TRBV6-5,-,TGTGCCAGCAGTTCGGCCGATCAGGCATACGAGCAGTACTTC,CASSSADQAYEQYF
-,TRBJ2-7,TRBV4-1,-,TGCGCCAGCAGCAATAGCGGCTCCTACGAGCAGTACTTC,CASSNSGSYEQYF
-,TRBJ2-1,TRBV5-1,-,TGCGCCAGCAGCTCCAGTGGGCGGGCCAATGAGCAGTTCTTC,CASSSSGRANEQFF
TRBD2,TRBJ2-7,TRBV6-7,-,TGTGCCATCCTCTCGACTAGCGGGAGGGCCGACGAGCAGTACTTC,CAILSTSGRADEQYF
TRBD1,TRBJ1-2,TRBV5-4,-,TGTGCCAGCAGCTTTTCCCCGGGACAGGGGGCTAAGGGCTTTGGCTACACCTTC,CASSFSPGQGAKGFGYTF
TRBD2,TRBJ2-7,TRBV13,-,TGTGCCAGCAGCCTCGGCGCGGGACTACCTACCTACGAGCAGTACTTC,CASSLGAGLPTYEQYF
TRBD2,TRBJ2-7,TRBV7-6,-,TGTGCCAGCAGCTTCTTTCGGGAGGGCTCCGAGCAGTACTTC,CASSFFREGSEQYF
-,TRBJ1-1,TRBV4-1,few,TGCGCCAGCAGCCAAGTAGGGGTTTTAGCTGAAGCTTTCTTT,CASSQVGVLAEAFF
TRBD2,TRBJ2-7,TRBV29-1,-,TGCAGCGTTGAATCGGCTAGCGGGAGTCGCGAGCAGTACTTC,CSVESASGSREQYF
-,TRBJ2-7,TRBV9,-,TGTGCCAGCAGCGTAGGGATACAGAAGTATACCTACGAGCAGTACTTC,CASSVGIQKYTYEQYF
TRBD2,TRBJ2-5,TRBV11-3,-,TGTGCCAGCAGCTTAGGCATTAGCGGGAGGGAGACCCAGTACTTC,CASSLGISGRETQYF
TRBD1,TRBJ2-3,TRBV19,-,TGTGCCAGTAGCTCTGGGACAGTTGGGAGCACAGATACGCAGTATTTT,CASSSGTVGSTDTQYF
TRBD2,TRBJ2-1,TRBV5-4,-,TGTGCCAGCAGCCGTATCTGGACTAGCGGTTACAATGAGCAGTTCTTC,CASSRIWTSGYNEQFF
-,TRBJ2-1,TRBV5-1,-,TGCGCCAGCAGCTTTCAGGAGCGGGCCGCGTACAATGAGCAGTTCTTC,CASSFQERAAYNEQFF